This TCR beta chain was profiled in a study of cytomegalovirus exposure and HLA in healthy donors. Clones were sequenced by immunoSEQ multiplex PCR, and TCRdb holds only the in-frame ones, with some missing. The data contain 200,000 or so clones, 75% to 90% of them singletons. CDR3 size: 14 residues. The V gene's germline CDR1 is ENHRY and CDR2 SYGVKD. The junction had 14 bases not matched to a gene; V was cut back by 11 bases and J by 7 bases. This chain links TRBV10-3 with TRBJ2-7; 10 bases are a match to TRBD1. The receptor was isolated from a man between 18 and 29 years old in good health and CMV-seropositive. The specimen sequenced was PBMCs. CDR3 region: CAAGPGQGNYEQYF. CDR3 sequence (DNA): TGTGCCGCCGGCCCGGGACAGGGGAATTATGAGCAGTACTTC.